Following are 20 T cell receptor beta chains from one sample sequenced in a study of cytomegalovirus exposure and HLA in healthy donors. 13 Jbeta primers and 60 Vbeta primers were used for the PCR. Sequencing was performed with immunoSEQ multiplex PCR; in TCRdb, only in-frame clones are kept and a portion is missing. The sample lists almost 200,000 clones, around 80% occurring once. Sequences were obtained from PBMCs. Receptors originate from a woman aged 25 to 39 in good health and CMV-seropositive.

The chain couples TRBV5-6 to TRBJ1-1; possibly TRBD1 for D (5 bases). Between the trimmed V and J ends, which lost 1 base and 4 bases, there was a span of 8 bases. The CDR3 is 13 amino acids. Looked up from germline, CDR1 is SGHDT and CDR2 is YYEEEE. Here the CDR3 DNA reads TGTGCCAGCAGCTTGTGGGGGGGCACTGAAGCTTTCTTT. It specifies CASSLWGGTEAFF.

This chain connects TRBV5-4 to TRBJ2-7; 15 bases map to TRBD2. Germline CDR1 reads SGHNT; CDR2 reads YYREEE (reference sequence). With V trimmed by 4 bases and J by 2 bases, 7 bases remained unmatched. The CDR3 is 17 residues long. CDR3 bases: TGTGCCAGCAGCACGGGACTAGCGGGAGGCGGGACCTACGAGCAGTACTTC. This codes for CASSTGLAGGGTYEQYF.

The genes are TRBV30 and TRBJ2-7, with D hard to call. The CDR3 is made up of 14 amino acids. Trimming pared 3 bases from V and 0 bases from J, leaving 12 bases between. Germline CDR1 and CDR2: GTSNPN and SVGIG (reference sequence). CDR3 sequence reads: CAWSATGSSYEQYF. The DNA of the CDR3 is TGTGCCTGGAGCGCTACGGGTAGCTCCTACGAGCAGTACTTC.

V is TRBV5-8 and J is TRBJ1-2; TRBD1 might be the D (6 bases). V lost 3 bases and J lost 4, with 7 bases in between. The germline gives CDR1 SGHTS, CDR2 YDEGEE. This CDR3 spans 12 amino acids. CDR3 coding DNA: TGTGCCAGCAGCTCGGACAGCTATGGCTACACCTTC. Translation gives CASSSDSYGYTF.

V gene TRBV12-1 combines with J gene TRBJ2-6; TRBD1 reflects the table's D call only, with no check against the DNA. TRBV12-1 counts as a pseudogene. The CDR3 is 19 amino acids. The CDR3 sequence is CASSSTVPGQNWAANVLTF. The DNA for the CDR3 is TGTGCCAGCAGCTCAACTGTACCGGGACAGAACTGGGCGGCCAACGTCCTGACTTTC.

The V call is TRBV21-1, the J call TRBJ2-1; TRBD1, the table's D call, lacks a check against the DNA. TRBV21-1 is a listed pseudogene. This CDR3 has 15 amino acids. The CDR3 region has the DNA TGTGCCTCCACTGGGGCAGGGGTAAATTGCAATGAGCAGTTCTTC. This translates into CASTGAGVNCNEQFF.

Note on this clone: The same CDR3 arises from other DNA sequences in this sample as well. V is TRBV25-1 and J is TRBJ2-5; D perhaps matches TRBD2 (5 bases). The germline V and J ends were trimmed by 4 bases and 9 bases, with 15 bases remaining between them. The CDR3 length is 13 residues. Germline CDR1 is MGHDK and CDR2 is SYGVNS. As DNA, the CDR3 is TGTGCCAGCAGTGTAAGACGGGGATCGGCCCAGTACTTC. It translates to CASSVRRGSAQYF.

V is TRBV5-1 and J is TRBJ2-5; D possibly corresponds to TRBD1 (6 bases). CDR3 length: 15 amino acids. CDR1 SGHRS and CDR2 YFSETQ come from the germline V gene. V lost 4 bases and J lost 5, with 18 bases in between. CDR3: CASSHRAPPEETQYF. The CDR3 region has the DNA TGCGCCAGCAGCCACAGGGCCCCTCCCGAGGAGACCCAGTACTTC.

V and J are TRBV9 and TRBJ1-1, with D maybe TRBD1 (5 bases). Trimming removed 6 bases at V and 2 bases at J, with 17 bases between. CDR1 and CDR2 (germline): SGDLS, YYNGEE. The CDR3 contains 15 residues. This CDR3 reads CASTPWGGGNTEAFF. The DNA of the CDR3 is TGTGCCAGCACCCCCTGGGGGGGAGGAAACACTGAAGCTTTCTTT.

This chain links TRBV6-5 with TRBJ2-7; 8 nucleotides line up with TRBD1. The CDR3 totals 14 residues. The germline V gene has CDR1 MNHEY and CDR2 SVGAGI. Trimming cost V 6 bases and J 5 bases; bases outside gene matches: 9. CDR3 sequence (DNA): TGTGCCAGCAGACCACGACAGGGGAGGAACGAGCAGTACTTC. This sequence encodes CASRPRQGRNEQYF.

J is TRBJ2-5 and V is TRBV6-5; 8 bases line up with TRBD1. The CDR3 sequence is 13 residues long. CDR1 MNHEY and CDR2 SVGAGI come from the germline V gene. The V segment lost 9 bases and the J segment 4 bases; nucleotides outside the gene matches: 7. The CDR3 region is CASPDRGLETQYF. The CDR3 nucleotides read TGTGCCAGTCCCGACAGGGGTTTAGAGACCCAGTACTTC.

The V gene is TRBV4-2, the J gene TRBJ1-6; D remains unclear. Germline V CDR1 and CDR2: LGHNA, YNFKEQ. The ends were cut back, 4 bases at V and 11 bases at J, with 9 bases in the middle. CDR3 length equals 12 residues. CDR3 sequence (DNA): TGTGCCAGCAGCCGGGAGGGTCCACCCCTCCACTTT. It is translated as CASSREGPPLHF.

The chain links TRBV4-3 to TRBJ1-1, with D maybe TRBD1 (5 bases). The CDR3 is made up of 16 amino acids. V was clipped by 0 bases and J by 0 bases, with 11 bases between them. Germline CDR1 and CDR2: LGHNA and YSLEER. CDR3 nucleotide sequence: TGCGCCAGCAGCCAAGAAGGCGGGGGGTTGAACACTGAAGCTTTCTTT. Translated, it gives CASSQEGGGLNTEAFF.

The J gene is TRBJ1-4, the V gene TRBV5-1; 7 bases align to TRBD1. Germline V gene data show CDR1 as SGHRS and CDR2 as YFSETQ. With V trimmed by 4 bases and J by 6 bases, 3 bases remained unmatched. CDR3 length: 13 residues. CDR3 loop: CASSRDRDEKLFF. The CDR3 DNA follows: TGCGCCAGCAGCCGCGACAGGGATGAAAAACTGTTTTTT.

J is TRBJ1-1 and V is TRBV7-6; D not certain. V was cut by 1 base and J by 2 bases, with 8 bases left in between. Germline V CDR1 and CDR2: SGHVS, FNYEAQ. The CDR3 is 14 amino acids. The CDR3 nucleotides are TGTGCCAGCAGCTTAGGATTTCTAAACACTGAAGCTTTCTTT. Translation gives CASSLGFLNTEAFF.

V is TRBV19 and J is TRBJ1-4; weak D call: TRBD1 (5 bases). Trimming took 6 bases from V and 5 from J, leaving 7 bases between them. This CDR3 contains 12 residues. Germline loops: CDR1 LNHDA, CDR2 SQIVND (reference sequence). The chain's CDR3 is CASSAGNEKLFF. The CDR3 DNA is TGTGCCAGTAGCGCAGGGAATGAAAAACTGTTTTTT.

Note on this clone: Additional DNA sequences in this sample encode the identical CDR3. The rearrangement joins TRBV9 to TRBJ2-2; 9 positions agree with TRBD1. The germline V gene encodes CDR1 SGDLS and CDR2 YYNGEE. Trimming took 2 bases from V and 5 from J; bases not matched to a gene: 1. The CDR3 is made up of 14 amino acids. DNA for the CDR3: TGTGCCAGCAGCGTTGGACAGGGGACCGGGGAGCTGTTTTTT. It encodes CASSVGQGTGELFF.

The chain joins TRBV4-1 to TRBJ1-1, with 12 bases matching TRBD1. V gave up 1 base and J gave up 4 bases; unmatched junction bases: 7. Germline assignment: CDR1 MGHRA and CDR2 YSYEKL. The CDR3 runs to 17 residues. CDR3 DNA: TGCGCCAGCAGCCAAGCCCCGGGACAGGGGGCGAGCACTGAAGCTTTCTTT. It translates to CASSQAPGQGASTEAFF.

This clone was counted only a few times. The CDR3 region is CASSVGQGAITGGYTF. CDR3 nucleotide sequence: TGTGCCAGCAGCGTAGGGCAGGGGGCCATAACTGGTGGCTACACCTTC. V usage is TRBV9 and J usage is TRBJ1-2; TRBD1 agrees at 8 bases. Germline V gene sequence: CDR1 SGDLS, CDR2 YYNGEE. This CDR3 region has 16 residues. Trimming cost V 0 bases and J 7 bases; bases outside gene matches: 11.

The genes are TRBV14 and TRBJ2-1; maybe TRBD2 (6 bases). This CDR3 spans 13 amino acids. The V end was cut by 4 bases, the J end by 6 bases, with 10 bases between. Germline values: CDR1 SGHDN, CDR2 FVKESK. In nucleotides, the CDR3 is TGTGCCAGCAGCCCCGGGACTTCCAATGAGCAGTTCTTC. This sequence encodes CASSPGTSNEQFF.